This TCR beta chain is drawn from a study of technical replicates of blood from a few donors. The CDR3 covers 14 residues. CDR1 and CDR2 from the germline V gene are SGHNT and YENEEA. With 8 bases clipped from V and 2 bases from J, the junction kept 9 bases outside the gene matches. Sequencing used immunoSEQ multiplex PCR; TCRdb keeps in-frame clones, though not all of them. The sample shows 65,000 to 95,000 clones, 80% to 95% of them seen only once. Sequencing used T cells isolated from PBMCs. This clonotype was sampled from a human donor in good health. This rearrangement joins TRBV11-3 to TRBJ2-7; 7 nucleotides align to TRBD2. The CDR3 sequence: CASAPGGRPYEQYF. As DNA, the CDR3 is TGTGCCAGCGCCCCGGGGGGACGACCCTACGAGCAGTACTTC.